These 22 T cell receptor beta chains share one sample of origin, sequenced in a study of cytomegalovirus exposure and HLA in healthy donors. With 60 Vbeta and 13 Jbeta primers, the PCR was carried out. Some clones are missing from TCRdb's copy, which holds only in-frame ones; the method was immunoSEQ multiplex PCR. The repertoire holds 100,000 to 150,000 clones, with roughly 76% as singletons. The specimen sequenced was PBMCs. Source of these receptors: a woman aged 55-69 years in good health and CMV-seropositive.

The V and J genes are TRBV7-8 and TRBJ2-7, with D perhaps TRBD1 (5 bases). The germline V and J ends were trimmed by 5 bases and 2 bases, with 13 bases remaining between them. This CDR3 region has 14 residues. Germline assignment: CDR1 SGHVS and CDR2 FQNEAQ. This CDR3 reads CASSLRDSPYEQYF. In DNA form, the CDR3 reads TGTGCCAGCAGCCTTCGAGACAGTCCCTACGAGCAGTACTTC.

Details on this clone: Germline and junction disagree at one end, which may indicate a read error. The V gene is TRBV12-5, the J gene TRBJ2-6, with D perhaps TRBD1 (5 bases). CDR1 and CDR2 from the germline V gene are LGHNT and FRNRAP. This CDR3 is built from 13 residues. CDR3 DNA: TGTGCTAGTGCCCTATCTGGGGCCAACGGCCTGACTTTC. Translation gives CASALSGANGLTF.

The chain employs TRBV9 and TRBJ2-7; D possibly corresponds to TRBD2 (5 bases). The CDR3 spans 14 residues. Germline loops: CDR1 SGDLS, CDR2 YYNGEE. V dropped 0 bases and J dropped 6 bases, with 13 bases sitting between them. CDR3 amino acids: CASSVDLAGSEQYF. The CDR3, as DNA: TGTGCCAGCAGCGTAGATCTAGCTGGGAGCGAGCAGTACTTC.

Notes on this clone: Other DNA sequences of this sample code for an identical CDR3. The rearrangement joins TRBV6-1 to TRBJ1-1; a possible D gene is TRBD1 (5 bases). The CDR3 contains 14 residues. Germline V gene lookup returns CDR1 MNHNS and CDR2 SASEGT. V shed 6 bases and J shed 4 bases, with 15 bases lying between them. The CDR3 is CASRLIREGTEAFF. The CDR3 DNA sequence: TGTGCCAGCAGACTAATCAGGGAAGGCACTGAAGCTTTCTTT.

This chain connects TRBV7-2 to TRBJ1-1; the D gene is possibly TRBD1 (6 bases). The CDR3 loop spans 14 amino acids. CDR1 is SGHTA, CDR2 FQGNSA, per germline. Trimming left V 4 bases short and J 4 bases short, with 13 bases between. CDR3 residues: CASSSRGGGTEAFF. The CDR3 region has the DNA TGTGCCAGCAGCTCCCGGGGGGGCGGCACTGAAGCTTTCTTT.

V usage is TRBV5-1 and J usage is TRBJ1-6, with 7 bases aligning to TRBD1. The CDR3 covers 15 residues. Germline V lookup: CDR1 SGHRS, CDR2 YFSETQ. V was clipped by 2 bases and J by 9 bases; unmatched bases: 8. The CDR3 DNA is TGCGCCAGCAGCTTAACCGGACAGGACCGTTCACCCCTCCACTTT. Translation: CASSLTGQDRSPLHF. Variable domain in full (rest from reference TRBV5-1 and TRBJ1-6): KAGVTQTPRYLIKTRGQQVTLSCSPISGHRSVSWYQQTPGQGLQFLFEYFSETQRNKGNFPGRFSGRQFSNSRSEMNVSTLELGDSALYLCASSLTGQDRSPLHFGNGTRLTVT.

This sequence joins TRBV18 and TRBJ2-1; no firm D call. The ends were cut back, 1 base at V and 1 base at J, with 5 bases in the middle. The germline gives CDR1 KGHSH, CDR2 LQKENI. The CDR3 extends over 14 amino acids. The CDR3 loop is CASSPLSSYNEQFF. In DNA form, the CDR3 reads TGTGCCAGCTCACCACTTTCGTCCTACAATGAGCAGTTCTTC.

This chain uses TRBV7-2 with TRBJ2-7; 7 bases line up with TRBD2. This CDR3 has 15 amino acids. Trimming took 5 bases from V and 3 from J; bases not matched to a gene: 10. Germline V gives CDR1 SGHTA, CDR2 FQGNSA. The CDR3 region has the DNA TGTGCCAGCAGCCCCGGGAGGCAGTCAAACTACGAGCAGTACTTC. Translated, it gives CASSPGRQSNYEQYF.

This clone was picked up a small number of times. The rearrangement uses TRBV7-2 and TRBJ2-1; 10 bases agree with TRBD2. Germline CDR1 is SGHTA and CDR2 is FQGNSA. V lost 5 bases, J lost 8 bases, and 12 bases stayed unmatched. The CDR3 spans 16 residues. CDR3 DNA: TGTGCCAGCAGCCCCCGGGCAGCGGGGGGGGGTGATGAGCAGTTCTTC. The encoded protein is CASSPRAAGGGDEQFF.

CDR3 protein: CASNEGVGYGYTF. In DNA form, the CDR3 reads TGTGCCAGCAACGAGGGGGTAGGCTATGGCTACACCTTC. V and J are TRBV6-5 and TRBJ1-2, with a weak D call TRBD1 (6 bases). This CDR3 region has 13 residues. CDR1 MNHEY and CDR2 SVGAGI come from the germline V gene. V lost 7 bases and J 4 bases, leaving 13 bases between the germline ends.

The genes are TRBV5-6 and TRBJ2-7; 7 bases match TRBD2. There are 16 residues in the CDR3. Germline CDR1 reads SGHDT; CDR2 reads YYEEEE. J lost 4 bases, V lost 1 base, and 11 bases had no gene match. The CDR3 sequence: CASSLYQTSLMYEQYF. The CDR3 nucleotides are TGTGCCAGCAGCTTGTATCAGACTAGCTTAATGTACGAGCAGTACTTC.

The gene calls are TRBV7-3 and TRBJ1-1; D is undetermined. The V end was cut by 3 bases, the J end by 0 bases, with 5 bases between. From germline, CDR1 is SGHTA and CDR2 FQGTGA. CDR3 length: 13 amino acids. CDR3 sequence: CASSFGMNTEAFF. CDR3 nucleotides: TGTGCCAGCAGCTTCGGGATGAACACTGAAGCTTTCTTT.

With respect to this clone: Other DNA sequences in this sample translate to the same CDR3. V is TRBV7-2 and J is TRBJ1-5, with a tentative D call TRBD1 (6 bases). The V end was cut by 2 bases, the J end by 5 bases, with 7 bases between. Germline CDR1 is SGHTA and CDR2 is FQGNSA. This CDR3 has 13 residues. The CDR3 nucleotides read TGTGCCAGCAGCTTAAACAGGGATCAGCCCCAGCATTTT. Protein product: CASSLNRDQPQHF.

The V and J genes are TRBV7-2 and TRBJ2-7, with D possibly being TRBD2 (6 bases). Between the trimmed V and J ends, which lost 5 bases and 0 bases, there was a span of 17 bases. The CDR3 has 16 amino acids. CDR1 SGHTA and CDR2 FQGNSA come from the germline V gene. The CDR3 DNA is TGTGCCAGCAGCCTCGGGGCGGGATCCCTCTCCTACGAGCAGTACTTC. It codes for CASSLGAGSLSYEQYF.

The V and J genes are TRBV7-2 and TRBJ2-1; 7 nucleotides agree with TRBD1. The germline V gene has CDR1 SGHTA and CDR2 FQGNSA. Trimming cost V 1 base and J 6 bases; bases outside gene matches: 6. This CDR3 comprises 15 residues. In DNA, the CDR3 is TGTGCCAGCAGCTTAGACGGGACAGTGGGCAATGAGCAGTTCTTC. This codes for CASSLDGTVGNEQFF.

J is TRBJ1-1 and V is TRBV19; weak D call: TRBD1 (6 bases). CDR3 length: 14 residues. CDR1 LNHDA and CDR2 SQIVND come from the germline V gene (reference sequence). V lost 5 bases to trimming and J lost 3 bases, with 13 bases between them. The CDR3 reads CASSAHRAHTEAFF. The CDR3 DNA reads TGTGCCAGTAGTGCACACAGGGCTCACACTGAAGCTTTCTTT.

Concerning this clone: An end of the junction differs from the germline gene, which may be a read error. Other DNA sequences within the sample encode an identical CDR3. The chain recombines TRBV5-6 with TRBJ1-5, with D possibly matching TRBD1 (5 bases). The length of the CDR3 is 15 residues. In germline, CDR1 is SGHDT, CDR2 YYEEEE. The CDR3 bases are TGCGCCAGCAGCTTGAGGGGTAGGGAGGATCAGCCCCAGCATTTT. Translating it yields CASSLRGREDQPQHF.

This clone was found a few times. The gene calls are TRBV5-6 and TRBJ1-4; D is possibly TRBD1 (5 bases). Trimming shortened V by 4 bases and J by 8 bases, and 9 bases separated the two germline ends. Germline V lookup: CDR1 SGHDT, CDR2 YYEEEE. This CDR3 has 12 residues. This CDR3 reads CASSGADEKLFF. DNA of the CDR3: TGTGCCAGCAGCGGGGCCGACGAAAAACTGTTTTTT.

The J gene is TRBJ1-3, the V gene TRBV5-1; 7 nucleotides line up with TRBD2. The DNA end is more similar to TRBJ2-2, so the J call may be wrong. Germline lookup yields CDR1 SGHRS and CDR2 YFSETQ. The CDR3 length is 16 residues. As DNA, the CDR3 is TGCGCCAGCAGCGCCCCGGGGGGATCGAACACCGGGGAGCTGTTTTTT. The encoded protein is CASSAPGGSNTGELFF.

V is TRBV6-1 and J is TRBJ1-4, with 7 bases fitting TRBD1. Germline trimming cut 7 bases from V and 5 bases from J; bases unmatched to any gene: 10. CDR3 length: 15 residues. Looked up from germline, CDR1 is MNHNS and CDR2 is SASEGT. In DNA, the CDR3 is TGTGCCAGCACCACACCGGGACAGTGGAATGAAAAACTGTTTTTT. Protein: CASTTPGQWNEKLFF.

The V gene is TRBV7-9, the J gene TRBJ2-5; 14 bases agree with TRBD2. This CDR3 spans 17 amino acids. V shed 4 bases, J shed 5 bases, and the junction held 9 bases outside the gene matches. Germline assignment: CDR1 SEHNR and CDR2 FQNEAQ (reference sequence). CDR3 amino acids: CASSSNRLAGGMETQYF. For the CDR3, the DNA is TGTGCCAGCAGCTCAAACCGACTAGCGGGAGGGATGGAGACCCAGTACTTC.

The chain joins TRBV19 to TRBJ1-5; the D gene is possibly TRBD1 (6 bases). Trimming took 1 base from V and 1 from J, leaving 26 bases between them. The V gene's germline CDR1 is LNHDA and CDR2 SQIVND (reference sequence). CDR3 length: 21 residues. The CDR3 loop is CASSIGRRQGRSRGSNQPQHF. CDR3 bases: TGTGCCAGTAGTATAGGTCGGCGCCAGGGACGTTCAAGGGGGAGCAATCAGCCCCAGCATTTT.